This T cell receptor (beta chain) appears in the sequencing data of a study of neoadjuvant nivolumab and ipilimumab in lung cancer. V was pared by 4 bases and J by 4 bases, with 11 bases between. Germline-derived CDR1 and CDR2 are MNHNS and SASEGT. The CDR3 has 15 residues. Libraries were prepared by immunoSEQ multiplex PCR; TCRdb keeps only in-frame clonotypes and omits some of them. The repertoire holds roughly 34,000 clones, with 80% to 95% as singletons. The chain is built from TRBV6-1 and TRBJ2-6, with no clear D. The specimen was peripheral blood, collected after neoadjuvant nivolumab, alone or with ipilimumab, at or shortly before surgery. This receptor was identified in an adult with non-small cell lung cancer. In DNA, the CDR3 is TGTGCCAGCAGTGGCGGAAGTACCGGGGCCAACGTCCTGACTTTC. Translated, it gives CASSGGSTGANVLTF.